This T cell receptor (beta chain) was identified during a study of blood T cell repertoires in COVID-19. Background on the study: The United States, Italy and Spain supplied acute and convalescent COVID-19 samples. T cells, B-cell-depleted T cells, or PBMCs provided the cDNA or gDNA that served as material.

As originally analysed: Quantification of nucleated cells was approximated via reference gene primer amplification. Sequenced by immunoSEQ multiplex PCR; TCRdb stores in-frame clones only, minus some. V and J calls and clone size are those listed in that table; D and trimming were worked out from the DNA. The sample yields 150,000 or so clones, around 88% seen once. Sequenced sample: peripheral blood. The clonotype originates from a woman aged 55-70 years with acute or convalescent COVID-19.

For the CDR3, the DNA is TGTGCCTGGAGTGGACTAGCGGGGGGGCAGTTCTTC. Amino acid sequence: CAWSGLAGGQFF. V gene TRBV30 combines with J gene TRBJ2-1; 13 bases match TRBD2. The J segment lost 12 bases and the V segment lost 1 base, leaving 0 bases of the junction unmatched. Germline V lookup: CDR1 GTSNPN, CDR2 SVGIG (reference sequence). The length of the CDR3 is 12 residues. Full variable domain (missing parts from reference TRBV30 and TRBJ2-1): SQTIHQWPATLVQPVGSPLSLECTVEGTSNPNLYWYRQAAGRGLQLLFYSVGIGQISSEVPQNLSASRPQDRQFILSSKKLLLSDSGFYLCAWSGLAGGQFFGPGTRLTVL.